Listed below are T cell receptor beta chains from one sample, sequenced in a study of shared clonotypes between healthy human individuals. Data came from immunoSEQ multiplex PCR; TCRdb stores just in-frame clones and leaves some out. The data contain fewer than 600,000 clones, about 80% of them singletons. Sequencing used PBMCs. The receptors derive from a woman between 35 and 50 years old in good health. Some clones in this sample may be carry-over from other donors' samples. CDR3s include the opening cysteine and the closing phenylalanine or tryptophan.

V,J,CDR3
TRBV30,TRBJ1-1,CACQEYAEAFF
TRBV7-9,TRBJ1-2,CASSLGGLGGYTF
TRBV5-4,TRBJ2-7,CASSGNYEQYF
TRBV9,TRBJ2-6,CASSPPFGSAVLTF
TRBV11-2,TRBJ2-7,CASSRVRGSDFEQYF
TRBV7-3,TRBJ2-3,CASSLGVARTDTQYF
TRBV29-1,TRBJ2-1,CSTLLAGGGEQFF
TRBV19,TRBJ2-1,CASSNDGRGLAGDNEQFF
TRBV18,TRBJ1-4,CASSPGQGFEKLFF
TRBV9,TRBJ2-3,CASSVGGLGGDTQYF
TRBV7-2,TRBJ2-5,CASSSRKAPGGETQYF
TRBV10-1,TRBJ2-3,CASSENTGGTDTQYF
TRBV9,TRBJ2-1,CASSVPSGRANYNEQFF
TRBV11-3,TRBJ2-1,CASSYRGGWGNEQFF
TRBV19,TRBJ2-7,CASSNPGTGIYEQYF
TRBV2,TRBJ1-1,CASSREGNTEAFF
TRBV5-1,TRBJ1-2,CASSPDRGRGYTF
TRBV6-1,TRBJ1-1,CASSEGSRGMNTEAFF
TRBV6-5,TRBJ2-1,CASSYSRGGNNEQFF
TRBV7-8,TRBJ2-7,CASSLGAVIAGNYEQYF
TRBV28,TRBJ2-7,CASSLPGQGPYVKGF
TRBV18,TRBJ1-2,CASSRAGTGGYTF
TRBV2,TRBJ1-1,CASSGGGVYTEAFF
TRBV5-1,TRBJ2-7,CASRGTGGIDEQYF
TRBV30,TRBJ2-7,CAWSEGGLTYEQYF
TRBV5-1,TRBJ2-2,CASSYTGTMNTGELFF
TRBV10-3,TRBJ1-4,CATRNDRGSEKLFF
TRBV10-3,TRBJ2-3,CAISEGRSTDTQYF
TRBV10-3,TRBJ1-2,CAISESWVSGEGGYTF